This TCR beta chain was retrieved from a study of cytomegalovirus exposure and HLA in healthy donors. Study background: The 120 validation repertoires used the same platform as the roughly 670 first-cohort repertoires (as reported by a later analysis). General study findings and limits: CMV antigen specificity of a few CMV-associated chains was confirmed in vitro.

On this clone: Its antigen is not known.

This CDR3 is built from 16 residues. Germline V gene data show CDR1 as SGHRS and CDR2 as YFSETQ. The V and J ends lost 4 bases and 7 bases respectively, with 20 bases between them. The donors were members of the validation cohort comprising over a hundred subjects, separate from the approximately 710-subject first cohort. Produced via immunoSEQ multiplex PCR; TCRdb's table is partial and in-frame only. The sample gives 100,000 to 150,000 clones, 95% to 97% of which show up once; 1.5% to 2% is in the top ten. This TCR derives from a man aged 18 to 30 in good health and CMV-seronegative. Sequences were obtained from PBMCs. The chain combines TRBV5-1 with TRBJ1-4, with no clear D. CDR3 residues: CASSPLGTAAGEKLFF. The CDR3 DNA sequence: TGCGCCAGCAGCCCCCTGGGCACCGCAGCGGGTGAAAAACTGTTTTTT.